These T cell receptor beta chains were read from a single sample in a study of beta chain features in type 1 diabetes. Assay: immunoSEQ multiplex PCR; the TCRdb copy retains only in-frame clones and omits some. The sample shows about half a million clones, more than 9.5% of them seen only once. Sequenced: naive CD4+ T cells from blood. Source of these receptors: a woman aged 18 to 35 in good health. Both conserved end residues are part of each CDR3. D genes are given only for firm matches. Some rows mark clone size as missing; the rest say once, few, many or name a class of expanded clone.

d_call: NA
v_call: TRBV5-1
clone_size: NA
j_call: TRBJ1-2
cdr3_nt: TGCGCCAGCAGTTTACTCCCTCTTTATGGCTACACCTTC
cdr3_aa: CASSLLPLYGYTF

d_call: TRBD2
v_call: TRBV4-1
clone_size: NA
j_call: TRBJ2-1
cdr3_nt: TGCGCCAGCAGCCTCCTGGGACTACAGAATGAGCAGTTCTTC
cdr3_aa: CASSLLGLQNEQFF

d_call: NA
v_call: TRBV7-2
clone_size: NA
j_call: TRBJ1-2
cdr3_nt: TGTGCCAGCAGCCAGACACTTACTAACTATGGCTACACCTTC
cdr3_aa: CASSQTLTNYGYTF

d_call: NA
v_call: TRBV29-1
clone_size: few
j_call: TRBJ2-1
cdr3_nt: TGCAGCGTCCCCACCCGGCAAGGGGCAACGTCGTCCTACAATGAGCAGTTCTTC
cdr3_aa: CSVPTRQGATSSYNEQFF

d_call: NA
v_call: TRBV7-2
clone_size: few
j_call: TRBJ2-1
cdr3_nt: TGTGCCAGCAGCCTACTGGCGGGATCCTACAATGAGCAGTTCTTC
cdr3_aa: CASSLLAGSYNEQFF

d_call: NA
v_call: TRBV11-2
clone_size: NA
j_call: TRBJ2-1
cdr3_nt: TGTGCCAGCAGCTTACTTAATTGGAGTAGGGAAGGCAATGAGCAGTTCTTC
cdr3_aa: CASSLLNWSREGNEQFF

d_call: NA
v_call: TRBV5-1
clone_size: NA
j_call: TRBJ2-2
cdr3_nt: TGCGCCAGCAGCTTGGGCCTAGGGATCGCGAACACCGGGGAGCTGTTTTTT
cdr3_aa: CASSLGLGIANTGELFF

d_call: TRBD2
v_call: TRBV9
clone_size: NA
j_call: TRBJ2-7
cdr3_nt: TGTGCCAGCAGCGTAGGTATAGCGGGAGTAGGCGAGCAGTACTTC
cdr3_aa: CASSVGIAGVGEQYF

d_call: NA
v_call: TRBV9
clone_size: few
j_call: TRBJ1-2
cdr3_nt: TGTGCCAGCAGCGTTGGAGAGAACTATGGCTACACCTTC
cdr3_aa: CASSVGENYGYTF

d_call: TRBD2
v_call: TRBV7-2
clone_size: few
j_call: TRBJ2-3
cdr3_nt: TGTGCCAGCAGCTTGGAAGCGGGGGGTCGGGATACGCAGTATTTT
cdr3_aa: CASSLEAGGRDTQYF

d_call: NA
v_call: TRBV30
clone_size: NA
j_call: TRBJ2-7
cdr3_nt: TGTGCCTGGAGTTCTATGAGGGGTTCCCCATCCTACGAGCAGTACTTC
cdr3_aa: CAWSSMRGSPSYEQYF

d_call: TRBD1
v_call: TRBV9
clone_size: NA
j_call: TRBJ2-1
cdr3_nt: TGTGCCAGCAGCCCACAGGGGGCGGGAGTGGGTGAGCAGTTCTTC
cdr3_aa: CASSPQGAGVGEQFF

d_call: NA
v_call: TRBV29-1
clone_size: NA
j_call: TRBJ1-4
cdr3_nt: TGCAGCGTTGGCGGGGTTAATGAAAAACTGTTTTTT
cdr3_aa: CSVGGVNEKLFF

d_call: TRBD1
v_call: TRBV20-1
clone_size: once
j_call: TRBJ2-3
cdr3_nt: TGCAGTGCAACCACAGGGGCTACGCAGTATTTT
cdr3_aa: CSATTGATQYF

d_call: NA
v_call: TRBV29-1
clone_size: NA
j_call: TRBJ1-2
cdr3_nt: TGCAGCGTTGTCTCCCAGGATACTGGCTACACCTTC
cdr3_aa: CSVVSQDTGYTF

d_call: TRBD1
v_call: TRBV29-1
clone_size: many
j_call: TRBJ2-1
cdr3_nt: TGCAGCCCCTGGACAGGACGTCCGGAGGATGAGCAGTTCTTC
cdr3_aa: CSPWTGRPEDEQFF

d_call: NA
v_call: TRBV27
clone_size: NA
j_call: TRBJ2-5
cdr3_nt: TGTGCCAGCAGTCCCTCCTGGGGGGCCCTGGAGACCCAGTACTTC
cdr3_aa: CASSPSWGALETQYF

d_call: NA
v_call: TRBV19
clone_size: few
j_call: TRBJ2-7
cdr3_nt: TGTGCCAGTAGCCGGGACCGAGCCTACGAGCAGTACTTC
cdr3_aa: CASSRDRAYEQYF

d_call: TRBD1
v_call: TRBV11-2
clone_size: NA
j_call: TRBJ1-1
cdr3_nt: TGTGCCACGGCAAGGGAACAGGGGTTCGCTGAAGCTTTCTTT
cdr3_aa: CATAREQGFAEAFF

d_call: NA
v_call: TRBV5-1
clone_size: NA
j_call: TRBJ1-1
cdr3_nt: TGCGCCAGCAGCCTGTCAGCGGTGAACACTGAAGCTTTCTTT
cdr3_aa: CASSLSAVNTEAFF

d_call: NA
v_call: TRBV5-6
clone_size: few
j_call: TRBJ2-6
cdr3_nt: TGTGCCAGCAGCTTGACGGACGGCTCTGGGGCCAACGTCCTGACTTTC
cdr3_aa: CASSLTDGSGANVLTF

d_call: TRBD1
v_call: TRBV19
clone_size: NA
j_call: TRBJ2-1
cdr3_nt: TGTGCCAGTAGTATGGTCGGGACAGGGCTAAACGGGCAGTTCTTC
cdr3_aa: CASSMVGTGLNGQFF

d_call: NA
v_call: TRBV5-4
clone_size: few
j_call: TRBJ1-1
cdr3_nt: TGTGCCAGCAGCTTGGACCCCGTGGCTGAAGCTTTCTTT
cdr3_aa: CASSLDPVAEAFF

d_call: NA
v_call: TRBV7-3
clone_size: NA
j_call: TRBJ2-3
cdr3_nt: TGTGCCAGCAGCCGGGGACTGCTCACAGATACGCAGTATTTT
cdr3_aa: CASSRGLLTDTQYF

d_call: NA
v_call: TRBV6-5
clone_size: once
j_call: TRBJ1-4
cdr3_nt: TGTGCCAGCAGTTCCGAACCGAAAAAACTGTTTTTT
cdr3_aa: CASSSEPKKLFF

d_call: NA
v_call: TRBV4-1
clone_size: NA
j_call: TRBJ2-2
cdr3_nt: TGCGCCAGCAGCCAAGATGCGGCTTTTCGGGGCACCGGGGAGCTGTTTTTT
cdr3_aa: CASSQDAAFRGTGELFF

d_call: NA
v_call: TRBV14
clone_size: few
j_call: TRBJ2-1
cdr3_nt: TGTGCCAGCAGCCAAGGAGGAGGCGTGATCTTC
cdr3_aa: CASSQGGGVIF

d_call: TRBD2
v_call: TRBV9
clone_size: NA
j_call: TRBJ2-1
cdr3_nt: TGTGCCAGCAGCGTAAGACTAGCGGGAAAGGGTAATGAGCAGTTCTTC
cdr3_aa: CASSVRLAGKGNEQFF

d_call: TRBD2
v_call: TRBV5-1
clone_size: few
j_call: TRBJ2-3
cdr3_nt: TGCGCCAGCAGACTAGCGGGCGCCTCCACAGATACGCAGTATTTT
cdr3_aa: CASRLAGASTDTQYF

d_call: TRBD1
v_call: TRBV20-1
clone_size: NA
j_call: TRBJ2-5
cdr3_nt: TGCAGTGGCAAACAGGGGGAGACCCAGTACTTC
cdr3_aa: CSGKQGETQYF

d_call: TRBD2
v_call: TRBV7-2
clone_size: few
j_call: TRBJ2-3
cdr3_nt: TGTGCCAGCAGCTTAGCACGGACTAGAGATAATACGCAGTATTTT
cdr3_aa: CASSLARTRDNTQYF

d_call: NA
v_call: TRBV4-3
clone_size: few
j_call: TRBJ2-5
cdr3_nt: TGCGCCAGCAGCCAAGACGTAGTACAGACCCAGTACTTC
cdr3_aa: CASSQDVVQTQYF

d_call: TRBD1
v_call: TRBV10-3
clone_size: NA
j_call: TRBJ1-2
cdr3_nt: TGTGCCATCAGCCAAGGGACAGCATATGGCTACACCTTC
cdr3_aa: CAISQGTAYGYTF